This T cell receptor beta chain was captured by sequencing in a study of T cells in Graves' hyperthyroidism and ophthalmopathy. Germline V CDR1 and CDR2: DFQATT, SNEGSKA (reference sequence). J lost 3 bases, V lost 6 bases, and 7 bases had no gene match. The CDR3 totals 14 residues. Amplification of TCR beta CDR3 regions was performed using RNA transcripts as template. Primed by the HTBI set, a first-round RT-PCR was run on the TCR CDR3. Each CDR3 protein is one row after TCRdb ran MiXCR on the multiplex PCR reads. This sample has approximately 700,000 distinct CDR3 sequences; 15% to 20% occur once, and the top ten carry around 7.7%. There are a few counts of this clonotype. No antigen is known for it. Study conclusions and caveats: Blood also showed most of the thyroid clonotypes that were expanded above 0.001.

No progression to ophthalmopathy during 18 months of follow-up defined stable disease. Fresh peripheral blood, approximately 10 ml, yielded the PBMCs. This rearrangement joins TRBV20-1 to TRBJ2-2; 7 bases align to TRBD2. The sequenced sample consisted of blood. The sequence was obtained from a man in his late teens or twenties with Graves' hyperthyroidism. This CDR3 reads CSAPTSAHTGELFF. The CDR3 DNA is TGCAGTGCACCCACTAGCGCCCACACCGGGGAGCTGTTTTTT.